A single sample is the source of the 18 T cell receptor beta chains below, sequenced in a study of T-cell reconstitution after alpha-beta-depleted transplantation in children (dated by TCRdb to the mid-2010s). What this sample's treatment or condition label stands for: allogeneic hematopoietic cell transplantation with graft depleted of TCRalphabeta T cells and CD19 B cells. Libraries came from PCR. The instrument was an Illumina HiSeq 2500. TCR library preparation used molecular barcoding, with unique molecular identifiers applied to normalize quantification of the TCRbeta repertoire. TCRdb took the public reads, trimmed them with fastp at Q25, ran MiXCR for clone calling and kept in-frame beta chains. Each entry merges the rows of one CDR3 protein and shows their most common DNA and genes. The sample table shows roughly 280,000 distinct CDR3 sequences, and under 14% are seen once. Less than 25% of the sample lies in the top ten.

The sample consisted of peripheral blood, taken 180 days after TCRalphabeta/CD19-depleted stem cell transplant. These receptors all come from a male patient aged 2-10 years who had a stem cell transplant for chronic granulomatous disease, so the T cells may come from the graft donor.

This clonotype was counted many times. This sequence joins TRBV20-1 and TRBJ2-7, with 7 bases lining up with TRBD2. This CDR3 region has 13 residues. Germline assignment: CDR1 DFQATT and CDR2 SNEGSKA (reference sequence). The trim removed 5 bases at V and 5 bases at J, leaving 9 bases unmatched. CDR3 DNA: TGCAGTGCTCCATCCCGGGAGGTCAACGAGCAGTACTTC. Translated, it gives CSAPSREVNEQYF.

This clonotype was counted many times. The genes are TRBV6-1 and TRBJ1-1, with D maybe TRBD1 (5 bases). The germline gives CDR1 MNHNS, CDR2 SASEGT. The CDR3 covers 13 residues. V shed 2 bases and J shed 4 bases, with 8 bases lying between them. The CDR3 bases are TGTGCCAGCAGTGAATGGGGCGGCACTGAAGCTTTCTTT. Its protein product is CASSEWGGTEAFF.

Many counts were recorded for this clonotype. In nucleotides, the CDR3 is TGTGCCACCGCCTTGACAGGCCCGGGGGACGAGCAGTACTTC. Its translation: CATALTGPGDEQYF. J is TRBJ2-7 and V is TRBV10-3; D is perhaps TRBD1 or TRBD2 (6 bases each). CDR1 is ENHRY, CDR2 SYGVKD, per germline. This CDR3 comprises 14 residues. V was trimmed by 10 bases and J by 5 bases, leaving 21 bases between them.

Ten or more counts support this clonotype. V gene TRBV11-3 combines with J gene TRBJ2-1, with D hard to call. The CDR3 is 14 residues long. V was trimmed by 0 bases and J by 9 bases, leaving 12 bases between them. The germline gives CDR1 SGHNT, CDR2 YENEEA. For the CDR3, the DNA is TGTGCCAGCAGCTTAGATCGAGGTTTTGGTGAGCAGTTCTTC. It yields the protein CASSLDRGFGEQFF.

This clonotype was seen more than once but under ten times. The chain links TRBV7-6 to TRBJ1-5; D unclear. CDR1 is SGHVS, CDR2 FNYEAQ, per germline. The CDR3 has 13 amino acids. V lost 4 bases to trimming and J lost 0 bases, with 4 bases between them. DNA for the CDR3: TGTGCCAGCAGCTCCGTTAGCAATCAGCCCCAGCATTTT. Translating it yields CASSSVSNQPQHF.

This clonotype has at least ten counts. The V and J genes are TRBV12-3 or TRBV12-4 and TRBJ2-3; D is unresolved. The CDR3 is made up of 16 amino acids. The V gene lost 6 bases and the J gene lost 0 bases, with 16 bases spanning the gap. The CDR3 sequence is CASSFITGPSTDTQYF. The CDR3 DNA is TGTGCCAGCAGCTTCATAACTGGGCCCAGCACAGATACGCAGTATTTT.

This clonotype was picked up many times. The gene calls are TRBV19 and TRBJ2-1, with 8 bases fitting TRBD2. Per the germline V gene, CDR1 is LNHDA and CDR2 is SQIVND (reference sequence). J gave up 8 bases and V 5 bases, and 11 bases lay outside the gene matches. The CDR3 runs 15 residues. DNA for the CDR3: TGTGCCAGTAGTCCCTCCGGGACTAGGGGCGATGAGCAGTTCTTC. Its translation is CASSPSGTRGDEQFF.

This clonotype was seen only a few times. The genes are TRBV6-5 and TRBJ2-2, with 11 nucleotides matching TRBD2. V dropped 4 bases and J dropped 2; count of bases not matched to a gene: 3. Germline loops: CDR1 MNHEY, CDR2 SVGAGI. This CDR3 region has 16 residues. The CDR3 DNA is TGTGCCAGCAGTTGGGGACTAGCGGACAACACCGGGGAGCTGTTTTTT. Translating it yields CASSWGLADNTGELFF.

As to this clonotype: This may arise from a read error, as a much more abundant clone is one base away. The CDR3 sequence is CASSSDRCSPLHF. The CDR3 bases are TGTGCCAGCAGCTCGGACAGGTGCTCACCCCTCCACTTT. V is TRBV7-9 and J is TRBJ1-6, with 7 nucleotides matching TRBD1. Germline trimming cut 4 bases from V and 10 bases from J; bases unmatched to any gene: 4. Germline V lookup: CDR1 SEHNR, CDR2 FQNEAQ (reference sequence). The CDR3 spans 13 residues. Based on the CDR3 plus reference TRBV7-9 and TRBJ1-6, the full variable domain is DTGVSQNPRHKITKRGQNVTFRCDPISEHNRLYWYRQTLGQGPEFLTYFQNEAQLEKSRLLSDRFSAERPKGSFSTLEIQRTEQGDSAMYLCASSSDRCSPLHFGNGTRLTVT.

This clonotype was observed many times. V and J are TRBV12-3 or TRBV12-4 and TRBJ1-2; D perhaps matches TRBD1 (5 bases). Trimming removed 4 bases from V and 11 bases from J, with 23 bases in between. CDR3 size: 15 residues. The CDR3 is CASSSPGLGDSRYTF. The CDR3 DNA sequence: TGTGCCAGCAGTTCGCCGGGACTCGGAGACTCCCGGTACACCTTC.

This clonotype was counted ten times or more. CDR3 coding DNA: TGTGCCAGCAGCTTAGGCCGAGCGGGAAGTGGCGATGAGCAGTTCTTC. Translating it yields CASSLGRAGSGDEQFF. J is TRBJ2-1 and V is TRBV7-3; 7 bases agree with TRBD2. The trim removed 2 bases at V and 8 bases at J, leaving 12 bases unmatched. Germline V gene sequence: CDR1 SGHTA, CDR2 FQGTGA. The CDR3 length is 16 residues.

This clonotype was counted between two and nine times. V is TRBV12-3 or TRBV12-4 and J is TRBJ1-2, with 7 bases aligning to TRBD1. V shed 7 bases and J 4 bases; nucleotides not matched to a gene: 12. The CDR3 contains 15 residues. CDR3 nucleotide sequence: TGTGCCAGCACCTTAACTCAAGGGGGCCTCTATGGCTACACCTTC. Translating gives CASTLTQGGLYGYTF.

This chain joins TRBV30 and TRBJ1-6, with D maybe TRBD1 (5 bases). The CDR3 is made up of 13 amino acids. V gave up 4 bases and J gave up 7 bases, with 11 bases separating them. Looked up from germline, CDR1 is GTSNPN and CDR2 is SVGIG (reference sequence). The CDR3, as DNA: TGTGCCTGGACTGGCCAGGGAAATTCACCCCTCCACTTT. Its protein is CAWTGQGNSPLHF.

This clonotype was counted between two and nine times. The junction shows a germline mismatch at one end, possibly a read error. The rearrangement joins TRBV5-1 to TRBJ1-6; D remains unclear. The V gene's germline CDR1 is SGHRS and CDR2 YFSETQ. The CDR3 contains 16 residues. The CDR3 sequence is CASSTTGRVRDSHLHF. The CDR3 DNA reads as TGCGCCAGCAGCACAACTGGGCGGGTCAGAGATTCACACCTCCACTTT.

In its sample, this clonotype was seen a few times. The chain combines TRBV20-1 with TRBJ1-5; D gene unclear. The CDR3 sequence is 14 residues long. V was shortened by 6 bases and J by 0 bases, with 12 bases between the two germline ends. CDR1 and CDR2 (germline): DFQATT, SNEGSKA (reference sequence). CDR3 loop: CSAHDTNSNQPQHF. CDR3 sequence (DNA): TGCAGTGCCCACGACACCAATAGCAATCAGCCCCAGCATTTT.

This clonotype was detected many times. In DNA form, the CDR3 reads TGTGCCAGCAGCTTAGGACAGGGGCTCGTCTCTGGCTACACCTTC. It encodes CASSLGQGLVSGYTF. The chain recombines TRBV7-4 with TRBJ1-2; 8 nucleotides match TRBD1. This CDR3 contains 15 residues. V lost 1 base and J lost 7; bases outside the gene matches: 8. Germline CDR1 SGHVT, CDR2 SQSDAQ.

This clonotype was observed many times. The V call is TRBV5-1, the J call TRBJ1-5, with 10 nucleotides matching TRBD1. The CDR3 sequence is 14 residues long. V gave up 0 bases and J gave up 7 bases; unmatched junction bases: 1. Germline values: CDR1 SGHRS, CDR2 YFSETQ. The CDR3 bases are TGCGCCAGCAGCTTGGAGACAGGGGGCCAGCCCCAGCATTTT. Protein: CASSLETGGQPQHF.

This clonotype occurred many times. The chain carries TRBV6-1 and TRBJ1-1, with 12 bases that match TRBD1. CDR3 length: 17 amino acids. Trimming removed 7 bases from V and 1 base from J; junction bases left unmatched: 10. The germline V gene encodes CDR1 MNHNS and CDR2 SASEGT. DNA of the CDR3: TGTGCCAGCACTAGGACCGGGACAGGGGGCAGGAACACTGAAGCTTTCTTT. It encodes CASTRTGTGGRNTEAFF.